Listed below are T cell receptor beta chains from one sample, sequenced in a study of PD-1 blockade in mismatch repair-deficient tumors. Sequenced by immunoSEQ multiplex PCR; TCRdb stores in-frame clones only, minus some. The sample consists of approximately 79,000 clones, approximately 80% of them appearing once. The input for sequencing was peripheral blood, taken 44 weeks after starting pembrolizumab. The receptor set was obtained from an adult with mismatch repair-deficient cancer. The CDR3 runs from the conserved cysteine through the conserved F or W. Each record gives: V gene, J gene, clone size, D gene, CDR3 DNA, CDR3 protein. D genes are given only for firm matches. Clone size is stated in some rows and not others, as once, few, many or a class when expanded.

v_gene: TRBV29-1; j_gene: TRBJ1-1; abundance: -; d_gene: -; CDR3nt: TGCAGCGTTGCTGGCAGGGGGAACACTGAAGCTTTCTTT; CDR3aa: CSVAGRGNTEAFF
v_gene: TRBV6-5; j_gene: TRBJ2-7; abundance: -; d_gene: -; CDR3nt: TGTGCCAGCAGTTACTCCCCGACTAGGGCTCTGTACGAGCAGTACTTC; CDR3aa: CASSYSPTRALYEQYF
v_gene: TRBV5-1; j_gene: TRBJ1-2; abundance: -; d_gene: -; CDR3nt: TGCGCCAGCAGCTTCGGGCAAGACGCAGTCTATGGCTACACCTTC; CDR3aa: CASSFGQDAVYGYTF
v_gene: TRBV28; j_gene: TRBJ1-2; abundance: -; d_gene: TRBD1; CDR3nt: TGTGCCACGATCGGACAGGGCAACTATGGCTACACCTTC; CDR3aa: CATIGQGNYGYTF
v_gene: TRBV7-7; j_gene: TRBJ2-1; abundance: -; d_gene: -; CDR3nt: TGTGCTAGCAGCCTTCGCCCAGGGGTCTCCTACAATGAGCAGTTCTTC; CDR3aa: CASSLRPGVSYNEQFF
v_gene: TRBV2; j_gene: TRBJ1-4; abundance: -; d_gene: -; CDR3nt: TGTGCCAGCAGTGCCCAGGGACGGAAGAATGAAAAACTGTTTTTT; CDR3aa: CASSAQGRKNEKLFF
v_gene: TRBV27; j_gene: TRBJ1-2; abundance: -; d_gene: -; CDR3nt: TGTGCCAGCAGTTTACTCGGGGCGGAACGAAATGGCTACACCTTC; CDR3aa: CASSLLGAERNGYTF
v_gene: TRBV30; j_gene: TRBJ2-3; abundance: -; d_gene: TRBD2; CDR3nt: TGTGCCTGGAGAGGACTAGCGGGAGGGCCGTCAGATACGCAGTATTTT; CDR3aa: CAWRGLAGGPSDTQYF
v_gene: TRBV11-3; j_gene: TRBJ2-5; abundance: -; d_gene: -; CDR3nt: TGTGCCAGCAGCGCTAGACTACAGGGATCGGAGACCCAGTACTTC; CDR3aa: CASSARLQGSETQYF
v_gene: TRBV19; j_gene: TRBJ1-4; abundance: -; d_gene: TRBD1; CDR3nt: TGTGCCAGTAGAATCCTCCCGGGACAGGGGGTAGAAAAACTGTTTTTT; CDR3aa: CASRILPGQGVEKLFF
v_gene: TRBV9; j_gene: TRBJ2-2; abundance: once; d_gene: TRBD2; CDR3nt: TGTGCCAGCAGGCGGGGCGGGAGAGTCGGCACCGGGGAGCTGTTTTTT; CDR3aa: CASRRGGRVGTGELFF
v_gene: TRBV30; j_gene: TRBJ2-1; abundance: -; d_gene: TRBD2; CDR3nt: TGTGCCTGGAGTGCCCTACTAGCGGGAGGCCCCAATGAGCAGTTCTTC; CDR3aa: CAWSALLAGGPNEQFF
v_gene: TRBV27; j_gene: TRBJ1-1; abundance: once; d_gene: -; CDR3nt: TGTGCCAGCAGTTTATGGCAGCAAAACACTGAAGCTTTCTTT; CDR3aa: CASSLWQQNTEAFF
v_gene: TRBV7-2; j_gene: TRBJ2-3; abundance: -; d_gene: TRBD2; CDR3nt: TGTGCCAGCAGCTTAGCTGGGGTAGCGGGAGGAACGCAGTATTTT; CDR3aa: CASSLAGVAGGTQYF
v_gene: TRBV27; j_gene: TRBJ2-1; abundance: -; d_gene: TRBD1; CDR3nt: TGTGCCAGCAGTAGCAGACAGGGGATAAATCTATACAATGAGCAGTTCTTC; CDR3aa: CASSSRQGINLYNEQFF
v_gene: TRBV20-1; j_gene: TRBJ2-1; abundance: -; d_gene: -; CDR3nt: TGCAGTGCCAGCTCCTACAATGAGCAGTTCTTC; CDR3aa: CSASSYNEQFF
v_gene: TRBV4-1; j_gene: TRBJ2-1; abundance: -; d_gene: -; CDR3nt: TGCGCCAGCAGCCAAGAAGTATGGGACAATGAGCAGTTCTTC; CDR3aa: CASSQEVWDNEQFF
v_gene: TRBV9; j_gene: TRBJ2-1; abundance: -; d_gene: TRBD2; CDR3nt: TGTGCCAGCAGCGTGGGGGTAGCGGGTCCTGAGCAGTTCTTC; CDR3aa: CASSVGVAGPEQFF
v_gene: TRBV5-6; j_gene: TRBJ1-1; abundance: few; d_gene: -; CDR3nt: TGTGCCAGCAGCTTCTGGAGGGGGAAAGGCACTGAAGCTTTCTTT; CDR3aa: CASSFWRGKGTEAFF
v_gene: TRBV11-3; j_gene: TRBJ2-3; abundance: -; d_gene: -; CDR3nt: TGTGCCAGCAGCGGGGGTCGACCCACAACAGATACGCAGTATTTT; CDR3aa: CASSGGRPTTDTQYF
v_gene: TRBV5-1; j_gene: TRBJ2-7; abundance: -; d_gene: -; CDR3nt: TGCGCCAGCAGTTTTTCTCTGCTCTACGAGCAGTACTTC; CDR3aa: CASSFSLLYEQYF
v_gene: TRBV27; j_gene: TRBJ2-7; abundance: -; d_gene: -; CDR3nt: TGTGCCAGCAGTTCACCGGTAAGGGACGGATCCTACGAGCAGTACTTC; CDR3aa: CASSSPVRDGSYEQYF
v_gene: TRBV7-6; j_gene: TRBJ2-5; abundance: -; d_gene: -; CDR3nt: TGTGCCAGCAGCTTAGTTGGGGGTACCTCCCAAGAGACCCAGTACTTC; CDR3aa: CASSLVGGTSQETQYF
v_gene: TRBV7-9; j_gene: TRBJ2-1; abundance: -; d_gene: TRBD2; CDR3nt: TGTGCCAGCAGCTACCAAGCGGGAGTGGATGAGCAGTTCTTC; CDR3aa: CASSYQAGVDEQFF
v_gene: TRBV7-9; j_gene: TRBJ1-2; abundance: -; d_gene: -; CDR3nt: TGCGCCAGCAGCCAAGATGAAGAATCTCCTAACTATGGCTACACCTTC; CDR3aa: CASSQDEESPNYGYTF
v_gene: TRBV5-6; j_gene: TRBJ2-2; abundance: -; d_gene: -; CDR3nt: TGTGCCAGCAGCTTGGGGGTGACCGGGGAGCTGTTTTTT; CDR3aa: CASSLGVTGELFF
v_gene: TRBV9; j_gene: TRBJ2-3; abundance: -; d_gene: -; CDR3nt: TGTGCCAGCAGCGTAACCGACCCTCCGGCTCCAGATACGCAGTATTTT; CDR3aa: CASSVTDPPAPDTQYF
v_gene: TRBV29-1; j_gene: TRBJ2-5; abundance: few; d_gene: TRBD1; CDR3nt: TGCAGCGTAGGGACAGGGGGGGAGACCCAGTACTTC; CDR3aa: CSVGTGGETQYF
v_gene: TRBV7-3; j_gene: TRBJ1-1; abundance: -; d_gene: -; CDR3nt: TGTGCCAGCAGCTTAACGACCGGGAGGAACACTGAAGCTTTCTTT; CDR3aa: CASSLTTGRNTEAFF
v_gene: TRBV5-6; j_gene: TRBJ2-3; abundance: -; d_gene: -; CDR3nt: TGTGCCAGCAGCCTAAACTTAGATACGCAGTATTTT; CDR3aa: CASSLNLDTQYF
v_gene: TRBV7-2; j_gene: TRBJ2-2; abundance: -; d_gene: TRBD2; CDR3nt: TGTGCCAGCAGCAAACCTTCTAGCGGACCGAACACCGGGGAGCTGTTTTTT; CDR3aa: CASSKPSSGPNTGELFF
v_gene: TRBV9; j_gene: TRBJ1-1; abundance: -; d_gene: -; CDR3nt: TGTGCCAGCAGCGTTCAGGGAAAAACTGAAGCTTTCTTT; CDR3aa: CASSVQGKTEAFF
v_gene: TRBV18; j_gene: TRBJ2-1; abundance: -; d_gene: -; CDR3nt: TGTGCCAGCTCACTGAAAGGGGACCAAAACAATGAGCAGTTCTTC; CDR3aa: CASSLKGDQNNEQFF
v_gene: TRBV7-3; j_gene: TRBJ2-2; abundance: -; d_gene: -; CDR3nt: TGTGCCAGCAGCCAGCGCTTGGGCGGGAACACCGGGGAGCTGTTTTTT; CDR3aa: CASSQRLGGNTGELFF
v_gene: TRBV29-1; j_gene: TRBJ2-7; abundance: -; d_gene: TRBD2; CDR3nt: TGCAGCGTCGTGGGCCCTAGCGGGAGGCCCTCCTACGAGCAGTACTTC; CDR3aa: CSVVGPSGRPSYEQYF